The entry below gives a single TCR beta chain sequence along with its context. The clone's antigen remains unknown. No base-level quality is on record; no much larger clone is a single base apart. The time point label of this sample denotes: cycle 2 day 1 (C2D1) of nivolumab. All trial patients had relapsed after autologous stem cell transplantation, with cohorts A, B and C differing in prior brentuximab vedotin exposure. A total of around 59 patients with relapsed/refractory classical Hodgkin lymphoma made up the trial cohort, and each patient's best overall response was complete response, partial response or progressive disease. Trial patients were treated with single-agent nivolumab in the multi-cohort phase II CheckMate 205 trial. An independent review committee assessed best overall response using the 2007 International Working Group response criteria. Trial PBMCs were collected immediately before nivolumab initiation (C1D1) and during therapy at cycle 2 day 1 and cycle 4 day 1. Peripheral blood was collected in 8 mL Vacutainer Cell Preparation Tubes, from which PBMCs were isolated by centrifugation and then cryopreserved.

The Qiagen DNeasy kit was used to extract genomic DNA from unsorted PBMCs and from the negatively selected CD4+ and CD8+ fractions. TCR beta CDR3 regions were amplified by immunoSEQ multiplex PCR using primers annealing to V and J segments. A synthetic immune receptor repertoire was used to minimize amplification bias, and remaining bias was computationally removed after sequencing. The paper's data handling went like this. Repertoire diversity was quantified as the Shannon entropy index using custom Python scripts. Unsorted, CD4+ and CD8+ repertoires were analyzed separately, except in combined analyses where CD4+ and CD8+ sequences were merged in silico. A clone was considered expanded if an increase in frequency of at least 2-fold after treatment relative to C1D1 was found, and a pseudocount of 0.5 was applied to clones undetected at baseline. Singleton clones were defined as clones with 0 or 1 copy at C1D1, and non-singleton clones were defined as clones with 2 or more copies. Clones expanded in unsorted samples were labelled as CD4+, CD8+ or unknown by matching protein sequences in sorted samples from the same patient. Wilcoxon tests were applied to paired samples to test diversity changes from C1D1 to C4D1. TCRdb carries this immuneACCESS record with in-frame sequences only. Its versions omit some clonotypes, under half of them owing to an unresolved V gene in the studies checked, with the rest unexplained. The D gene and trimming were derived from the DNA, and the V and J assignments and clone size from that table. This sample has about 110,000 clones in its table, and 80% to 90% of those were observed once. In total, the top ten clones hold 20% of the sample.

This sample was included in a study of PD-1 blockade in classical Hodgkin lymphoma (dated by TCRdb to 2020 to 2021). Notes on the research overall: Nivolumab dosing was 3 mg/kg intravenously every 2 weeks, continuing until either disease progression or unacceptable toxicity. A peripheral blood immune signature of response to PD-1 blockade in classical Hodgkin lymphoma was defined using TCR beta sequencing and CyTOF. Results the study describes overall, beyond this receptor: The study covered only a single clinical trial cohort, and the causes of the repertoire differences, possibly disease activity or prior therapy, were still not defined. Trial patients with a complete response had baseline diversity similar to that of newly diagnosed patients, while partial responders and progressors had significantly lower diversity. CD4+ but not CD8+ TCR diversity rose significantly by C4D1 (p=0.0027 vs p=0.16), most apparent in complete responders (p=0.02). Patients starting nivolumab less than 1 year after ASCT had lower diversity and were excluded from later analyses to avoid confounding by immune reconstitution. Baseline TCR diversity was reported as lower in newly diagnosed patients than in healthy donors, and lower still in relapsed/refractory patients.

The input for sequencing was peripheral blood mononuclear cells (PBMCs), taken before the second cycle of nivolumab. The TCR comes from a human donor with classical Hodgkin lymphoma.

DNA sequence: TGTGCCATCAGTGAGCCTAGCGGCACAGATACGCAGTATTTT. This sequence encodes CAISEPSGTDTQYF. The sequence is built from TRBV10-3 and TRBJ2-3; the best D guess is TRBD2, with 6 bases matching. Relative to germline, V is 2 bases shorter and J is 1 base shorter, with 7 bases between their ends. Taken from the germline V gene, the CDR1 and CDR2 loops are ENHRY and SYGVKD. From cysteine to phenylalanine, the CDR3 is 14 amino acids long. The kept DNA is CDR3 alone, 42 bases in frame from the first base.